Below, 11 T cell receptor beta chains from the same sample are listed, as sequenced in a study of spatial heterogeneity in lung cancer. Regarding time point: sample taken at primary tumor resection. TCRdb redid the calling of the 5' RACE reads with MiXCR, one entry per CDR3 protein. The sample shows about 16,000 distinct CDR3 sequences, under 7.5% of them seen only once. Which antigens these TCRs recognize remains unknown. Study outcomes and limitations: Expanded intratumoral alpha and beta TCR counts tracked tumor mutation counts.

Source: lung tumor tissue, taken at surgery. These receptors were obtained from a female donor with early-stage non-small cell lung cancer.

This clonotype has ten or more counts. The CDR3 nucleotides are TGTGCCAGCAGCTTAAGGGGGACAGGGTCTTCACCCCTCCACTTT. Translation gives CASSLRGTGSSPLHF. The gene calls are TRBV7-2 and TRBJ1-6; TRBD1 aligns across 9 bases. J lost 9 bases, V lost 2 bases, and 5 bases had no gene match. CDR1 is SGHTA, CDR2 FQGNSA, per germline. The CDR3 covers 15 residues.

This clonotype was seen ten or more times. The chain has TRBV7-3 and TRBJ2-2, with 8 bases that match TRBD1. The length of the CDR3 is 16 residues. Unmatched junction bases numbered 12, after V lost 5 bases and J lost 7 bases. In germline, CDR1 is SGHTA, CDR2 FQGTGA. DNA of the CDR3: TGTGCCAGCAGCCCCCTCGCGACAGGGGTCAACGGGGAGCTGTTTTTT. Protein sequence: CASSPLATGVNGELFF.

This clonotype has more than one count but fewer than ten. The V gene is TRBV20-1, the J gene TRBJ2-1, with 13 bases lining up with TRBD2. The V gene's germline CDR1 is DFQATT and CDR2 SNEGSKA (reference sequence). CDR3 size: 15 residues. V trimming: 5 bases; J trimming: 4 bases; junction bases outside the gene matches: 5. The CDR3 protein is CSAGGLAGTYNEQFF. The CDR3 nucleotides read TGCAGTGCTGGGGGACTAGCGGGGACTTACAATGAGCAGTTCTTC.

By its share, this clonotype is medium-sized. The CDR3 bases are TGTGCCAGCAGCCCGGATCGGACTCGACGCAATGAGCAGTTCTTC. It yields the protein CASSPDRTRRNEQFF. The chain recombines TRBV7-6 with TRBJ2-1, with D tentatively TRBD2 (5 bases). The CDR3 loop spans 15 amino acids. Germline V gene data show CDR1 as SGHVS and CDR2 as FNYEAQ. V was trimmed by 5 bases and J by 6 bases, leaving 17 bases between them.

In this sample, this clonotype turned up many times. The chain links TRBV5-1 to TRBJ2-7; weak D call: TRBD2 (5 bases). V dropped 4 bases and J dropped 4 bases, with 12 bases sitting between them. Germline CDR1 SGHRS, CDR2 YFSETQ. The CDR3 contains 13 residues. The DNA of the CDR3 is TGCGCCAGCAGCCCGTTTAGCGTTTACGAGCAGTACTTC. Amino acids: CASSPFSVYEQYF.

The chain is built from TRBV20-1 and TRBJ2-3, with TRBD2 matching 8 bases. The CDR3 runs to 14 residues. V dropped 7 bases and J dropped 5; count of bases not matched to a gene: 11. Germline CDR1 DFQATT, CDR2 SNEGSKA (reference sequence). The CDR3, as DNA: TGCAGTGGGTCACCGGGACTAGAGAGAGATACGCAGTATTTT. Translated: CSGSPGLERDTQYF.

The V and J genes are TRBV29-1 and TRBJ1-6, with 9 bases matching TRBD1. V lost 6 bases and J lost 6; bases outside the gene matches: 3. Per the germline V gene, CDR1 is SQVTM and CDR2 is ANQGSEA. This CDR3 comprises 13 residues. For the CDR3, the DNA is TGCAGCGTGGGGACAGGGAGTAATTCACCCCTCCACTTT. Its translation is CSVGTGSNSPLHF.

This chain connects TRBV12-3 or TRBV12-4 to TRBJ1-4; 7 bases line up with TRBD1. CDR3 length: 15 amino acids. Germline trimming cut 6 bases from V and 5 bases from J; bases unmatched to any gene: 9. For the CDR3, the DNA is TGTGCCAGCAGCCCAGGGGGTCTTACGAATGAAAAACTGTTTTTT. Translating gives CASSPGGLTNEKLFF.

This clonotype was observed many times. This chain links TRBV9 with TRBJ1-1; D ambiguous. CDR3 length: 14 amino acids. V was trimmed by 0 bases and J by 1 base, leaving 7 bases between them. Germline-derived CDR1 and CDR2 are SGDLS and YYNGEE. The CDR3 region is CASSVGLGNTEAFF. DNA for the CDR3: TGTGCCAGCAGCGTAGGATTGGGGAACACTGAAGCTTTCTTT.

This clonotype was recorded at least ten times. The V call is TRBV24-1, the J call TRBJ2-3, with TRBD2 matching 11 bases. The germline V gene has CDR1 KGHDR and CDR2 SFDVKD. The J segment lost 0 bases and the V segment lost 6 bases, leaving 13 bases of the junction unmatched. The length of the CDR3 is 19 residues. The CDR3 nucleotides read TGTGCCACCAGTAACAAAGGGCTAGCGGGGGGCCAAAGCACAGATACGCAGTATTTT. It codes for CATSNKGLAGGQSTDTQYF.

This clonotype was picked up many times. This chain connects TRBV11-2 to TRBJ2-1; D ambiguous. Germline V gene sequence: CDR1 SGHAT, CDR2 FQNNGV. The CDR3 is 13 residues long. V dropped 7 bases and J dropped 0 bases, with 7 bases sitting between them. The CDR3: CASTALSYNEQFF. The DNA for the CDR3 is TGTGCCAGCACTGCACTCTCCTACAATGAGCAGTTCTTC.